The rows below give T cell receptor beta chains drawn from one sample of a study of shared clonotypes between healthy human individuals. Sequenced by immunoSEQ multiplex PCR; TCRdb stores in-frame clones only, minus some. The sample holds about 470,000 clones, about 85% seen once. Sequenced sample: PBMCs. The receptor source for this set is a woman between 40 and 55 years old in good health. Some clones in this sample may be carry-over from other donors' samples. Both conserved end residues are part of each CDR3. Fields, in order: clone size, V gene, D gene, J gene, CDR3 DNA, CDR3 protein. D genes are given only for firm matches. Clone size is shown for a subset of rows, as once, few, many or a class of expanded clone.

size: -
V: TRBV5-4
D: -
J: TRBJ1-2
DNA: TGTGCCAGCAGCCATTCAGGAGGAGGTGCCTATGGCTACACCTTC
CDR3: CASSHSGGGAYGYTF

size: -
V: TRBV28
D: -
J: TRBJ2-2
DNA: TGTGCCAGCAGTTTGTTGGGGAACACCGGGGAGCTGTTTTTT
CDR3: CASSLLGNTGELFF

size: -
V: TRBV11-3
D: TRBD2
J: TRBJ2-1
DNA: TGTGCCAGCAGCTTAGGAGGGACTAGCGAAAATGAGCAGTTCTTC
CDR3: CASSLGGTSENEQFF

size: -
V: TRBV5-7
D: -
J: TRBJ2-5
DNA: TGTGCCAGCAGCTTGGGCGCCGACACGAGAGAAGAGACCCAGTACTTC
CDR3: CASSLGADTREETQYF

size: -
V: TRBV5-6
D: -
J: TRBJ2-5
DNA: TGTGCCAGCAGCTTGATAGCGTCGCGGGAGACCCAGTACTTC
CDR3: CASSLIASRETQYF

size: -
V: TRBV7-2
D: TRBD1
J: TRBJ2-2
DNA: TGTGCCAGCAGCACGACAGGGGGCATTAGCGGGGAGCTGTTTTTT
CDR3: CASSTTGGISGELFF

size: many
V: TRBV25-1
D: -
J: TRBJ2-1
DNA: TGTGCCAGCACCGAGTGGGGTTACAATGAGCAGTTCTTC
CDR3: CASTEWGYNEQFF

size: -
V: TRBV30
D: -
J: TRBJ2-5
DNA: TGTGCCTGGAGTGTAGGAGCGTTCCAAGAGACCCAGTACTTC
CDR3: CAWSVGAFQETQYF

size: -
V: TRBV10-2
D: TRBD1
J: TRBJ2-4
DNA: TGCGCCAGCGGGGACAGAATAGACAAAAACATTCAGTACTTC
CDR3: CASGDRIDKNIQYF

size: -
V: TRBV5-1
D: TRBD1
J: TRBJ1-3
DNA: TGCGCCAGCAGCTTGGGGGACAGCTCTGGAAACACCATATATTTT
CDR3: CASSLGDSSGNTIYF

size: -
V: TRBV7-2
D: -
J: TRBJ2-1
DNA: TGTGCCAGCAGGGGTCAGGGGTACAATGAGCAGTTCTTC
CDR3: CASRGQGYNEQFF

size: -
V: TRBV23-1
D: TRBD1
J: TRBJ2-7
DNA: TGCGCCAGCAGTCAAACCGGGGCCGGGACAGGTACCTACGAGCAGTACTTC
CDR3: CASSQTGAGTGTYEQYF

size: few
V: TRBV19
D: TRBD2
J: TRBJ2-5
DNA: TGTGCCAGTAGTACACGGACTAGCGGGAGAGTGGAGACCCAGTACTTC
CDR3: CASSTRTSGRVETQYF

size: -
V: TRBV9
D: -
J: TRBJ2-2
DNA: TGTGCCAGCAGCGTAGTCGGTGGCGGGGAGCTGTTTTTT
CDR3: CASSVVGGGELFF

size: -
V: TRBV10-3
D: -
J: TRBJ2-1
DNA: TGTGCCATCAGTGCGGCGACCGGGCGGAGGAGCTCCTACAATGAGCAGTTCTTC
CDR3: CAISAATGRRSSYNEQFF

size: -
V: TRBV18
D: -
J: TRBJ1-1
DNA: TGTGCCAGCTCACCCCTCCCCCCGGAAACGAACACTGAAGCTTTCTTT
CDR3: CASSPLPPETNTEAFF

size: -
V: TRBV7-9
D: -
J: TRBJ1-1
DNA: TGTGCCAGCAGTCGTCTGAACACTGAAGCTTTCTTT
CDR3: CASSRLNTEAFF

size: few
V: TRBV15
D: -
J: TRBJ2-1
DNA: TGTGCCACCAGACCCCGACAGACATACAATGAGCAGTTCTTC
CDR3: CATRPRQTYNEQFF

size: -
V: TRBV29-1
D: -
J: TRBJ2-5
DNA: TGCAGCGTTGAAGATTATGGGCAGGGACAGACCCAGTACTTC
CDR3: CSVEDYGQGQTQYF

size: -
V: TRBV10-3
D: TRBD2
J: TRBJ2-2
DNA: TGTGCCATCAGTGAGTCCCTAGCGGGAGTGGTGGAGCTGTTTTTT
CDR3: CAISESLAGVVELFF

size: many
V: TRBV7-3
D: TRBD2
J: TRBJ2-3
DNA: TGTGCCAGCAGCTCGACTAGCCTGAGGGGAGATACGCAGTATTTT
CDR3: CASSSTSLRGDTQYF

size: -
V: TRBV30
D: TRBD2
J: TRBJ2-3
DNA: TGTGCCTGGAGTGTAGTCCGGACTAGCGGGAGCATGGATACGCAGTATTTT
CDR3: CAWSVVRTSGSMDTQYF

size: once
V: TRBV7-9
D: -
J: TRBJ1-4
DNA: TGTGCCAGCAGCCCCCCGGGCAGCATAAATGAAAAACTGTTTTTT
CDR3: CASSPPGSINEKLFF

size: -
V: TRBV5-1
D: -
J: TRBJ2-7
DNA: TGCGCCAGCAGCTTTAACAGGGTTGAATACGAGCAGTACTTC
CDR3: CASSFNRVEYEQYF

size: -
V: TRBV7-2
D: -
J: TRBJ2-1
DNA: TGTGCCAGCAGCTTAGACAGGAGCTCCTACAATGAGCAGTTCTTC
CDR3: CASSLDRSSYNEQFF